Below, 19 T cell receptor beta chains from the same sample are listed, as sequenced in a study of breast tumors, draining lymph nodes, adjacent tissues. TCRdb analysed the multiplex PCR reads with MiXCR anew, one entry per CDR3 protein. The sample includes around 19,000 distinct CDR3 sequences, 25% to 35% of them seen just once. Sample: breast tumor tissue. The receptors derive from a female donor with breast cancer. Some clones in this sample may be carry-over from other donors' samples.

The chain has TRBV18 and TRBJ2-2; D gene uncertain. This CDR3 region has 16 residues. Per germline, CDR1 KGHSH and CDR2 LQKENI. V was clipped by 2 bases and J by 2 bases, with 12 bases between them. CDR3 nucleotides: TGTGCCAGCTCACCATCCGCCCACGGAAACACCGGGGAGCTGTTTTTT. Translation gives CASSPSAHGNTGELFF.

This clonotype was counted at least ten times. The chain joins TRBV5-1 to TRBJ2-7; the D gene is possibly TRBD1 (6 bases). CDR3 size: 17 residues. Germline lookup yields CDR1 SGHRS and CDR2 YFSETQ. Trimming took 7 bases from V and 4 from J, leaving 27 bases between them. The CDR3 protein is CASAGTQGSPSTYEQYF. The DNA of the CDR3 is TGCGCCAGCGCCGGAACTCAGGGGTCCCCTAGTACGTACGAGCAGTACTTC.

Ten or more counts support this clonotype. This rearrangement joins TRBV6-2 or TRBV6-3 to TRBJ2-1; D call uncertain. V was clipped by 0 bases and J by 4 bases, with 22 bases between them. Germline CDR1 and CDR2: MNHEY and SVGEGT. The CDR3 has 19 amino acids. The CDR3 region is CASSYSLGGVGVGYNEQFF. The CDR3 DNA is TGTGCCAGCAGTTACTCCCTGGGCGGAGTCGGAGTCGGTTACAATGAGCAGTTCTTC.

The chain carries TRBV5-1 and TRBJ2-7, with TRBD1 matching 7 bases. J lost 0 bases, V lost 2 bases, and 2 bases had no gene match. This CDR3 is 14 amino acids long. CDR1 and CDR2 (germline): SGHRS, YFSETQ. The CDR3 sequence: CASSFGTDSYEQYF. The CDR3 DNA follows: TGCGCCAGCAGCTTCGGGACAGACTCCTACGAGCAGTACTTC.

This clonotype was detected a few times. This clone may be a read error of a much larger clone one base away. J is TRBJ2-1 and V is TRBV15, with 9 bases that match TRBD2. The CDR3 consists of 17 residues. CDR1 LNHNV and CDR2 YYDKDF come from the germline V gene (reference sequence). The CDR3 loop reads CVTSRGGSSGRPNEQFF. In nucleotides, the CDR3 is TGTGTCACCAGCAGAGGTGGGAGTAGCGGGAGACCCAATGAGCAGTTCTTC.

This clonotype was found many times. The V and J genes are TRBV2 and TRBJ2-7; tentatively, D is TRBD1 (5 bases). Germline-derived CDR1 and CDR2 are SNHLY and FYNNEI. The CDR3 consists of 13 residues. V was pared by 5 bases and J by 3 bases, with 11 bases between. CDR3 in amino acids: CASSPDKDYEQYF. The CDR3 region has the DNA TGTGCCAGCAGTCCGGACAAAGACTACGAGCAGTACTTC.

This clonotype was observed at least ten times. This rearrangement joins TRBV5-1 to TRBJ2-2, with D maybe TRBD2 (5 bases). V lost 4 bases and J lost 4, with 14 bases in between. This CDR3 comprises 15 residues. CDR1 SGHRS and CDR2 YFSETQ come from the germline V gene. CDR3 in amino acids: CASSGLDEGTGELFF. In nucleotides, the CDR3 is TGCGCCAGCAGCGGGTTGGACGAGGGCACCGGGGAGCTGTTTTTT.

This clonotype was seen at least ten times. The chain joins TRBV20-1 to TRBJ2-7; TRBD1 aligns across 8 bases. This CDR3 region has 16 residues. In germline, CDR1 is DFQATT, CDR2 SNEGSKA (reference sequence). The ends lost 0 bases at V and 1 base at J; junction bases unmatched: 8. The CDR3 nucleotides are TGCAGTGCTAGAGATGATGACAGGGGATTTTCCTACGAGCAGTACTTC. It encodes CSARDDDRGFSYEQYF.

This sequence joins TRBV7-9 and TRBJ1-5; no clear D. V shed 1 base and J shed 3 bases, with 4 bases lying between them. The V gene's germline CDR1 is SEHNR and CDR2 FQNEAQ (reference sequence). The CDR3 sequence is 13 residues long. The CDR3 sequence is CASSLGHNQPQHF. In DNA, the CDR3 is TGTGCCAGCAGCTTAGGGCACAATCAGCCCCAGCATTTT.

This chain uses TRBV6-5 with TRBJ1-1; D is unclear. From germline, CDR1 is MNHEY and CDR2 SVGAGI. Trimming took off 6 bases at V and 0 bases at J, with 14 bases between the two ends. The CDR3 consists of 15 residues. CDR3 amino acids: CASSRRVIMNTEAFF. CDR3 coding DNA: TGTGCCAGCAGCCGTCGGGTCATTATGAACACTGAAGCTTTCTTT.

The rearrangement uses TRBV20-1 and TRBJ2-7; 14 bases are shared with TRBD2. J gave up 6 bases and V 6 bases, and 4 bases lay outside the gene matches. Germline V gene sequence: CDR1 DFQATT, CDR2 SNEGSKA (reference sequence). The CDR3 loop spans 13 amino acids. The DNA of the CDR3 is TGCAGTGCGCCAGGACTAGCGGGAGGCGAGCAGTACTTC. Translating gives CSAPGLAGGEQYF.

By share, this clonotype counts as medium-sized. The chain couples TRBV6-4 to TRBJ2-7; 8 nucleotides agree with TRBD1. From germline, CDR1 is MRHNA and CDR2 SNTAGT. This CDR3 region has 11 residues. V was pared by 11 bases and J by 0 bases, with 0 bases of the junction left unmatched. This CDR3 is CAGQGSYEQYF. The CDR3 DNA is TGTGCCGGACAGGGCTCCTACGAGCAGTACTTC.

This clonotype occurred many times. The CDR3, as DNA: TGTGCCAGCAGTTACGCAGGGCTTAAGTACTTC. Amino acids: CASSYAGLKYF. This chain links TRBV6-5 with TRBJ2-7, with D maybe TRBD1 (5 bases). The germline gives CDR1 MNHEY, CDR2 SVGAGI. The CDR3 runs 11 residues. Trimming cost V 2 bases and J 11 bases, with 10 bases left between them.

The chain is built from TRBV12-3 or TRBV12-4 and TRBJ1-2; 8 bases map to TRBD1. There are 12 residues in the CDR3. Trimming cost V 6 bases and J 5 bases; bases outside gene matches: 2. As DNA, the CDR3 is TGTGCCAGCAGGGGGACAGGTTATGGCTACACCTTC. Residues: CASRGTGYGYTF.

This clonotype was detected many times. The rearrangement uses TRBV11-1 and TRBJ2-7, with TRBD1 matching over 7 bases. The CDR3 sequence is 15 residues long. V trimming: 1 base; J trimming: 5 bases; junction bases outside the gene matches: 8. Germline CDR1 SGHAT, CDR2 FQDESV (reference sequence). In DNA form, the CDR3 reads TGTGCCAGCAGCTTAGGGGTACAGGGGAAGCACGAGCAGTACTTC. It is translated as CASSLGVQGKHEQYF.

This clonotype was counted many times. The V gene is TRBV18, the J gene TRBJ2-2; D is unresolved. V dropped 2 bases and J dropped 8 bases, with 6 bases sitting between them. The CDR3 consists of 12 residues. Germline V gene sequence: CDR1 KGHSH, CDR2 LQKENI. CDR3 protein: CASSPSVGELFF. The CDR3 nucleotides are TGTGCCAGCTCACCATCGGTGGGGGAGCTGTTTTTT.

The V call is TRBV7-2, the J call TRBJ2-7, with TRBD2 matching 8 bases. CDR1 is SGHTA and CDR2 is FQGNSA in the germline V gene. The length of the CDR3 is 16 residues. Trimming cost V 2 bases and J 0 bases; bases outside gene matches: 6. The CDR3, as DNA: TGTGCCAGCAGCTTACGGACTAGCAGCGGCTCCTACGAGCAGTACTTC. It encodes CASSLRTSSGSYEQYF.

For the CDR3, the DNA is TGTGCCAGCAGCTTCCCCTACACACCCTCTGGGGCCAACGTCCTGACTTTC. Its protein is CASSFPYTPSGANVLTF. J is TRBJ2-6 and V is TRBV5-6, with no clear D. The CDR3 consists of 17 residues. Germline V gives CDR1 SGHDT, CDR2 YYEEEE. V lost 2 bases, J lost 0 bases, and 12 bases lay in between.

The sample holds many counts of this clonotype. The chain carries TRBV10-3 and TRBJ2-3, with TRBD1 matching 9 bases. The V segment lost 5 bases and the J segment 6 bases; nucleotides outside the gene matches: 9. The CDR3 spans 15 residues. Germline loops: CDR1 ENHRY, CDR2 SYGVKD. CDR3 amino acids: CAISSGTGSLDTQYF. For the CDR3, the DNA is TGTGCCATCAGTTCCGGGACAGGGTCTTTGGATACGCAGTATTTT.